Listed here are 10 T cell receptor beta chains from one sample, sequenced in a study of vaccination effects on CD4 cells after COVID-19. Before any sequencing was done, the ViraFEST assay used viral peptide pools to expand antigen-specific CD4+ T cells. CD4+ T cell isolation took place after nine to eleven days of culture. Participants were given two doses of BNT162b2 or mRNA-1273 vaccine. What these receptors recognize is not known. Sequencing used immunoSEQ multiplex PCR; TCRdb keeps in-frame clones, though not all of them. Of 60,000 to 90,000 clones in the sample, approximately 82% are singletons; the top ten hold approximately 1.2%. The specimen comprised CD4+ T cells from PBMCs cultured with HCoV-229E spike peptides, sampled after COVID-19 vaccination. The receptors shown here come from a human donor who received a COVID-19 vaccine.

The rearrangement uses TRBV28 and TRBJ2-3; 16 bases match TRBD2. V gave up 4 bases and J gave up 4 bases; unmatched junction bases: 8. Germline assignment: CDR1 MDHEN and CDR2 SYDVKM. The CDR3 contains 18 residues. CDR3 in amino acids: CASSSSRGLAGGPDTQYF. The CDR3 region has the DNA TGTGCCAGCAGTTCCTCCCGGGGACTAGCGGGGGGGCCAGATACGCAGTATTTT.

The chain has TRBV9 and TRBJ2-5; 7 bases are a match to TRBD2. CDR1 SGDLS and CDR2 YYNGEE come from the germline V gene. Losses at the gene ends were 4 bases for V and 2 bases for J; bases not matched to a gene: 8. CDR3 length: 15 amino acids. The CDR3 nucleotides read TGTGCCAGCAGCCCCCGGGGGGATGGGCAAGAGACCCAGTACTTC. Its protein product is CASSPRGDGQETQYF.

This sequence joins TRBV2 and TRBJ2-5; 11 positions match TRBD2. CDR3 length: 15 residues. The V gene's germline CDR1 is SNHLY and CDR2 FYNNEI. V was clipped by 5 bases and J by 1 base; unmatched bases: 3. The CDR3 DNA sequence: TGTGCCAGCAGTTTGCTAGCGGGGGGCCAAGAGACCCAGTACTTC. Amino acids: CASSLLAGGQETQYF. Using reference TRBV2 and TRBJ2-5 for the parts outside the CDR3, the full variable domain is EPEVTQTPSHQVTQMGQEVILRCVPISNHLYFYWYRQILGQKVEFLVSFYNNEISEKSEIFDDQFSVERPDGSNFTLKIRSTKLEDSAMYFCASSLLAGGQETQYFGPGTRLLVL.

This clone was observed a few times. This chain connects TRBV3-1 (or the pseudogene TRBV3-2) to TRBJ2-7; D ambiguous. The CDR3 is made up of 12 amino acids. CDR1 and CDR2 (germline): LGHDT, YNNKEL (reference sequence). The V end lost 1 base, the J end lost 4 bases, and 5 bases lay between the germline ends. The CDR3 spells CASSQGGYEQYV. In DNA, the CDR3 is TGTGCCAGCAGCCAAGGCGGTTACGAGCAGTACGTC.

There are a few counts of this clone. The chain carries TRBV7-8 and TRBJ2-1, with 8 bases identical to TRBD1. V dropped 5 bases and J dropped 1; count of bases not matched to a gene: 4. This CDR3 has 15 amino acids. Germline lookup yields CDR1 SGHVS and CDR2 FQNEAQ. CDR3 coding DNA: TGTGCCAGCAGCCACGACAGGGGATCCTACAATGAGCAGTTCTTC. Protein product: CASSHDRGSYNEQFF.

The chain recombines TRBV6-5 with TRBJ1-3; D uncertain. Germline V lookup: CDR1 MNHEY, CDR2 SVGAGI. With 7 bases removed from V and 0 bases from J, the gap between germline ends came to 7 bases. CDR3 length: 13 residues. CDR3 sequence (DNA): TGTGCCAGCACTGGTCTCTCTGGAAACACCATATATTTT. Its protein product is CASTGLSGNTIYF.

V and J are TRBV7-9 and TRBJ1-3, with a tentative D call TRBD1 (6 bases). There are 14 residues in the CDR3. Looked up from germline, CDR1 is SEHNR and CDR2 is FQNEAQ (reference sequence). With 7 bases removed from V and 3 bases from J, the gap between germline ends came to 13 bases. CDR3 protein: CASNRGQSGNTIYF. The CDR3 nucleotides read TGTGCCAGCAACCGGGGGCAAAGTGGAAACACCATATATTTT.

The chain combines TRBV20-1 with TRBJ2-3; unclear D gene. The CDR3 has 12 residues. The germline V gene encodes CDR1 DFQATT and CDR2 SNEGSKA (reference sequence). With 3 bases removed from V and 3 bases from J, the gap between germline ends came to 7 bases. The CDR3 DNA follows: TGCAGTGCTAGTCCAAATACAGATACGCAGTATTTT. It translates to CSASPNTDTQYF.

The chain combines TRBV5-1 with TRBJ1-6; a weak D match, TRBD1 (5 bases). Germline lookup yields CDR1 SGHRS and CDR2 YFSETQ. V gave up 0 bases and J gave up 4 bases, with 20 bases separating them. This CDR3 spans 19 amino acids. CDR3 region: CASSLASLQGSRYNSPLHF. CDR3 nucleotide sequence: TGCGCCAGCAGCTTGGCCTCCCTCCAGGGATCCCGTTATAATTCACCCCTCCACTTT.

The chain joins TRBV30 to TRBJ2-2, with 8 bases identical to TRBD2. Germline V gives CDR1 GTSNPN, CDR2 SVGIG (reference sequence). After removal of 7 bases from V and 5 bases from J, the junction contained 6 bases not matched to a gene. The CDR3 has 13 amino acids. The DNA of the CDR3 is TGTGCCTTGCGGGGGGCTGGGACCGGGGAGCTGTTTTTT. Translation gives CALRGAGTGELFF.